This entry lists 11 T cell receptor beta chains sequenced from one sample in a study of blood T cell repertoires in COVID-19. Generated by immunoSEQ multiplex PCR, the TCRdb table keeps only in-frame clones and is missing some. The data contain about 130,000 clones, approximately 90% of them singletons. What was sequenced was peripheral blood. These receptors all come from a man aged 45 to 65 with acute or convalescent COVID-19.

CDR3 in amino acids: CASSISLGGNSPLHF. Here the CDR3 DNA reads TGTGCCAGTAGTATATCCCTTGGAGGGAATTCACCCCTCCACTTT. The chain has TRBV19 and TRBJ1-6; D ambiguous. The germline V gene has CDR1 LNHDA and CDR2 SQIVND (reference sequence). The CDR3 loop spans 15 amino acids. V gave up 2 bases and J gave up 7 bases, with 12 bases separating them.

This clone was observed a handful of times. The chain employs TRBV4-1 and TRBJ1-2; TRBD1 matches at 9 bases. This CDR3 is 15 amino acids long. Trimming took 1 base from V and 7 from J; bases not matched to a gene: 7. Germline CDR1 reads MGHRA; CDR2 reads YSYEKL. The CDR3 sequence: CASSQGDREGGGYTF. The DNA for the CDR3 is TGCGCCAGCAGCCAAGGGGACAGGGAAGGGGGTGGCTACACCTTC.

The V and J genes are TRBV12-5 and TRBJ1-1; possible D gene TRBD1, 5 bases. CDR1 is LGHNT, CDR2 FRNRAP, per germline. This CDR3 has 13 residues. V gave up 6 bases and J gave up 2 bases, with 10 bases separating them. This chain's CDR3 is CASGPDSNTEAFF. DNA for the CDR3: TGTGCTAGTGGACCTGACAGTAACACTGAAGCTTTCTTT.

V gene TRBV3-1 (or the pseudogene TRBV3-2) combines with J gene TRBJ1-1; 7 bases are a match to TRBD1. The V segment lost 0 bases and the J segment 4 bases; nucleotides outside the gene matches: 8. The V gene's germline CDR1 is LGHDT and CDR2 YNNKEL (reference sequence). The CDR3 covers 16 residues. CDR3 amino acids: CASSQDRGTAATEAFF. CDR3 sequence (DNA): TGTGCCAGCAGCCAAGATCGGGGGACAGCGGCCACTGAAGCTTTCTTT.

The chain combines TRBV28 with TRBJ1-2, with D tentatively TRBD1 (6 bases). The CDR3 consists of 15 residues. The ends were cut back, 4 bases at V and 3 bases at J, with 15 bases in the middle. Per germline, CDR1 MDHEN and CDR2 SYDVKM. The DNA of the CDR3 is TGTGCCAGCAGTTCCATGGGGGGGCTTTACTATGGCTACACCTTC. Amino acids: CASSSMGGLYYGYTF.

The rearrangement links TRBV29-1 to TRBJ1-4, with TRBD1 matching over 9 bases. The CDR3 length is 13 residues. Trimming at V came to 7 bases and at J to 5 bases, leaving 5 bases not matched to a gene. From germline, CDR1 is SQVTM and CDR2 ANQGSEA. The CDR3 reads CSALDRGNEKLFF. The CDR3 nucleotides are TGCAGCGCCCTGGACAGGGGCAATGAAAAACTGTTTTTT.

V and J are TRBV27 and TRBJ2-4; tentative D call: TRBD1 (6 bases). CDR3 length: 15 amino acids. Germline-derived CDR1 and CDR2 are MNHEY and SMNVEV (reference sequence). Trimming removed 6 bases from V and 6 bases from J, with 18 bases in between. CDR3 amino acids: CASSQGIRWGNIQYF. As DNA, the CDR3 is TGTGCCAGCAGCCAGGGGATTCGATGGGGAAACATTCAGTACTTC.

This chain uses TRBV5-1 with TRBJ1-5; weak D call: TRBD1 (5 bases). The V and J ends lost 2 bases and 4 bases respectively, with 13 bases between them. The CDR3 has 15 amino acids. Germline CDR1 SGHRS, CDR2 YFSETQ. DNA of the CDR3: TGCGCCAGCAGCTTTACAGGATTACAGAATCAGCCCCAGCATTTT. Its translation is CASSFTGLQNQPQHF.

The CDR3, as DNA: TGTGCCACCAGTGATTTGGAGGAGACGAACACCGGGGAGCTGTTTTTT. It yields the protein CATSDLEETNTGELFF. The V gene is TRBV24-1, the J gene TRBJ2-2; D remains ambiguous. Per the germline V gene, CDR1 is KGHDR and CDR2 is SFDVKD. The length of the CDR3 is 16 residues. The ends were cut back, 0 bases at V and 0 bases at J, with 7 bases in the middle.

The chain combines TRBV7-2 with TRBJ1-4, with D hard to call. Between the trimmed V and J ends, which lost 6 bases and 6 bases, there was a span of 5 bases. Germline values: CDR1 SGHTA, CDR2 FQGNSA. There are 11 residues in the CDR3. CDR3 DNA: TGTGCCAGCAGTCCCGATGAAAAACTGTTTTTT. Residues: CASSPDEKLFF.

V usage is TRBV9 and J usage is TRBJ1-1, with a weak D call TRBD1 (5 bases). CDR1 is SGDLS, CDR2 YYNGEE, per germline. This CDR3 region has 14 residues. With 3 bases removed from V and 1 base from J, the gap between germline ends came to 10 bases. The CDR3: CASSGQMTNTEAFF. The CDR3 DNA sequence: TGTGCCAGCAGCGGACAGATGACGAACACTGAAGCTTTCTTT.